This is a list of T cell receptor beta chains from one sample in a study of blood T cell repertoires in COVID-19. Method: immunoSEQ multiplex PCR; TCRdb's copy keeps in-frame clones and lacks some. The sample holds tens of thousands of clones, roughly 88% seen once. The sequencing input was peripheral blood. These receptors all stem from a human donor in a cohort sampled during active COVID-19. CDR3s leave out the opening cysteine and the closing phenylalanine or tryptophan.

V	CDR3
TRBV7-2	ASSSTTGDVVLT
TRBV30	AWIAGGLEF
TRBV10-2	ASSSGFAQNTGELF
TRBV10-3	AISELENTEAF
TRBV9	ASSKTVNTEAF
TRBV2	ASSELAGNTGELF
TRBV28	ASGVQATYEQY
TRBV11-3	ASSLVADTNTGELF
TRBV21-1	ASSTVHSPRDRGEETQY
TRBV28	ASTQPGTGPNTEAF
TRBV5-1	ASTRGMDRGNEQY
TRBV30	AWSRAPGDHYGYT
TRBV5-5	ASSPDSGASYEQY
TRBV19	ASNRDTYQPQH
TRBV28	ASSAALRDRDEKLF
TRBV6-2/TRBV6-3	ASSTTQSGQLPYGYT
TRBV24-1	ATSEAGDSNQPQH
TRBV18	ASSPGQGAYEQY
TRBV15	ATSGRQDIYGYSNQPQH
TRBV9	ASSPGTGSFYEQY
TRBV6-4	ASSDSGDIQY
TRBV7-7	ASSLALGTPQETQY
TRBV24-1	ATSDEGAEAGELF
TRBV7-2	ASSLSGQGGNEQF
TRBV9	ASSEGASQPQH
TRBV6-5	ASSYSSGRYEQY
TRBV6-1	ASSVETDSSYNEQF
TRBV5-1	ASSKTTGSYEQY
TRBV27	ASTQTSGDTQY
TRBV7-9	AGMQSGVGMKTF
TRBV2	ASSPRTSSNEQF
TRBV7-2	ASSLQRGQYTDTQY
TRBV7-2	ASSFTSWLTYNEQF
TRBV19	ASSIRGAGTVDTGELF
TRBV5-1	ASSLGSGGGGDVLT
TRBV30	AWSLGTQHSTDTQY
TRBV24-1	ATSEQGTGVYTDTQY
TRBV30	AWRGGQGATEAF
TRBV5-6	ASRVTSGNTGELF
TRBV6-5	ASSTGTGSEKLF